This T cell receptor beta chain was recorded in a study of PD-L1 blockade in urothelial cancer. TCRdb's table, derived via immunoSEQ multiplex PCR, lists solely in-frame clones and lacks some. The table includes about 72,000 clones, about 86% detected once. The time point denotes: pretreatment peripheral blood. In this sample, this clone turned up once. The receptor comes from a man aged 55 to 70 with urothelial cancer. Specimen: PBMCs, collected around atezolizumab (anti-PD-L1) treatment.

CDR3 coding DNA: TGTGCCTGGAGTCTTGAAAGGCGGTCTGGCTACACCTTC. Its translation: CAWSLERRSGYTF. The chain recombines TRBV30 with TRBJ1-2; the D is unclear. Trimming removed 2 bases from V and 7 bases from J, with 14 bases in between. Germline CDR1 is GTSNPN and CDR2 is SVGIG (reference sequence). The CDR3 runs to 13 residues.